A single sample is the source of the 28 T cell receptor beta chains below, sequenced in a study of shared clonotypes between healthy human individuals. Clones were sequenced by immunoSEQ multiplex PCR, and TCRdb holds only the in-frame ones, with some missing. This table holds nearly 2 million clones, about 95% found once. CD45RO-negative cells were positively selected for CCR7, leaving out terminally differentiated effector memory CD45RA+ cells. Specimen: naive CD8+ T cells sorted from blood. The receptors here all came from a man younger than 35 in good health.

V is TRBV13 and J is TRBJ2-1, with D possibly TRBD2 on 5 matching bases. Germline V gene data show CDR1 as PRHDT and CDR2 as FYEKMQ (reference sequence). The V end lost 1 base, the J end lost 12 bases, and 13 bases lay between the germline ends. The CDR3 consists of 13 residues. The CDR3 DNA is TGTGCCAGCAGCTTAGTTCAGGACTCAGGGCAGTTCTTC. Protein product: CASSLVQDSGQFF.

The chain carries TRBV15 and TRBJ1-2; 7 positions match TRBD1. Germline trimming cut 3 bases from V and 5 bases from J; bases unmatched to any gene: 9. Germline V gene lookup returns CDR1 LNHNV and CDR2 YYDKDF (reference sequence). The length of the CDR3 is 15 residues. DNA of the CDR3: TGTGCCACCAGCAGCGGAGACAGGGTATGGTATGGCTACACCTTC. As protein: CATSSGDRVWYGYTF.

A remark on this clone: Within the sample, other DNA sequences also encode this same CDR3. Here the CDR3 reads CASSFRGNTGELFF. The CDR3 DNA is TGTGCCAGCAGCTTTCGGGGGAACACCGGGGAGCTGTTTTTT. The chain links TRBV5-4 to TRBJ2-2, with TRBD2 as a possible D gene (5 bases). The V gene's germline CDR1 is SGHNT and CDR2 YYREEE (reference sequence). The germline V and J ends were trimmed by 2 bases and 1 base, with 6 bases remaining between them. This CDR3 has 14 amino acids.

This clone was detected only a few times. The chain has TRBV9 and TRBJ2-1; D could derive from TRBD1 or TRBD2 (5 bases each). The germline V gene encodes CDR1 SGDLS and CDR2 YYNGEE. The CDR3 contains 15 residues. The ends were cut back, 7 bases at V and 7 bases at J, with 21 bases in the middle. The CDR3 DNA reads TGTGCCAGCGGGAGCCCAAGGACCGGGGCGAATGAGCAGTTCTTC. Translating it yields CASGSPRTGANEQFF. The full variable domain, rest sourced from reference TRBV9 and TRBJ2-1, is DSGVTQTPKHLITATGQRVTLRCSPRSGDLSVYWYQQSLDQGLQFLIQYYNGEERAKGNILERFSAQQFPDLHSELNLSSLELGDSALYFCASGSPRTGANEQFFGPGTRLTVL.

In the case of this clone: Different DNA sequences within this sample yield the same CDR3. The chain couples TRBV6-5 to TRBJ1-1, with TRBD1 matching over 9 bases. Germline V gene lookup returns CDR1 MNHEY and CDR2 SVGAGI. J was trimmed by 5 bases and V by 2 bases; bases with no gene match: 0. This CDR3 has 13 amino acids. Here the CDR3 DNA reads TGTGCCAGCAGTTACGGACAGGGGACTGAAGCTTTCTTT. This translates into CASSYGQGTEAFF.

CDR3 sequence reads: CSVVKMGSWKYEQYF. The CDR3 nucleotides read TGCAGCGTTGTCAAAATGGGGTCGTGGAAATACGAGCAGTACTTC. This chain connects TRBV29-1 to TRBJ2-7; D gene uncertain. The germline V gene encodes CDR1 SQVTM and CDR2 ANQGSEA. The CDR3 extends over 15 amino acids. V lost 4 bases and J 4 bases, leaving 20 bases between the germline ends.

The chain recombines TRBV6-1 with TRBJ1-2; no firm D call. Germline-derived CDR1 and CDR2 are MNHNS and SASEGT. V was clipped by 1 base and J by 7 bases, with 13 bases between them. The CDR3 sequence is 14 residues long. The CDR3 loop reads CASSEEGNWLGYTF. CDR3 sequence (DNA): TGTGCCAGCAGTGAAGAGGGTAATTGGCTTGGCTACACCTTC.

The CDR3 sequence: CASSYYGLEQFF. The CDR3 DNA is TGTGCCAGCAGTTACTACGGCCTTGAGCAGTTCTTC. This chain connects TRBV6-5 to TRBJ2-1; D remains unclear. This CDR3 is built from 12 residues. V was clipped by 1 base and J by 9 bases, with 7 bases between them. CDR1 and CDR2 (germline): MNHEY, SVGAGI.

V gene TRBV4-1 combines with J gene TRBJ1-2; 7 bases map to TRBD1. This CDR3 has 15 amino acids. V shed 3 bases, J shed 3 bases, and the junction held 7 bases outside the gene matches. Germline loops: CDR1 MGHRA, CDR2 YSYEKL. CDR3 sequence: CASSQYRGEDYGYTF. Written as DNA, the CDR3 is TGCGCCAGCAGCCAGTACAGGGGCGAGGACTATGGCTACACCTTC.

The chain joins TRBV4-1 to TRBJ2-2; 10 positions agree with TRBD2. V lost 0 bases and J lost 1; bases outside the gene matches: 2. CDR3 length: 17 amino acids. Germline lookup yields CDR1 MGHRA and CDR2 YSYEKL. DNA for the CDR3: TGCGCCAGCAGCCAAGATATAGCGGGGGGGAACACCGGGGAGCTGTTTTTT. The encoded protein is CASSQDIAGGNTGELFF.

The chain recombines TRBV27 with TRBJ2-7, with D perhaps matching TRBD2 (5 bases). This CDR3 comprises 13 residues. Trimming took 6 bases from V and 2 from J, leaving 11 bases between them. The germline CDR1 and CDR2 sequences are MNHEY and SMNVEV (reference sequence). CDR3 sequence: CASSREGPYEQYF. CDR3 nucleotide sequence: TGTGCCAGCAGCCGGGAAGGACCCTACGAGCAGTACTTC.

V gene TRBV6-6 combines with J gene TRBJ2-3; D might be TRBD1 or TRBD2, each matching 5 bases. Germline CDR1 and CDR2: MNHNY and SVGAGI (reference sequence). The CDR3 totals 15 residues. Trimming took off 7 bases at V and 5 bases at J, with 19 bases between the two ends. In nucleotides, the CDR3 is TGTGCCAGCACCCTCGGGGCGTTCGGGGAAGATACGCAGTATTTT. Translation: CASTLGAFGEDTQYF.

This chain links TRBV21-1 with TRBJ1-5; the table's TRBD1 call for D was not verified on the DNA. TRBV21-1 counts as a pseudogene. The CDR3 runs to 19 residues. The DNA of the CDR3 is TGTGCCAGCAGCAAAGCCCTGGGACAGGGCCTGTATAGCAATCAGCCCCAGCATTTT. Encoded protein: CASSKALGQGLYSNQPQHF.

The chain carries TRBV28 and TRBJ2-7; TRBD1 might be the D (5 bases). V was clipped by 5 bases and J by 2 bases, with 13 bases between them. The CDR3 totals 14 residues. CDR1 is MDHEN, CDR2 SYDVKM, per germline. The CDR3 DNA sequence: TGTGCCAGCAGTCCGATCAGGGTTCCCTACGAGCAGTACTTC. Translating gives CASSPIRVPYEQYF.

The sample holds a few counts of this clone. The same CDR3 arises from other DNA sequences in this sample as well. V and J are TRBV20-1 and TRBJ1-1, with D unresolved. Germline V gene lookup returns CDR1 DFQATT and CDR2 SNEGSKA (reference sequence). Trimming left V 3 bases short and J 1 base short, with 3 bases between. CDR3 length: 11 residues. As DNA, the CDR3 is TGCAGTGCTAGGTGGAACACTGAAGCTTTCTTT. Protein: CSARWNTEAFF.

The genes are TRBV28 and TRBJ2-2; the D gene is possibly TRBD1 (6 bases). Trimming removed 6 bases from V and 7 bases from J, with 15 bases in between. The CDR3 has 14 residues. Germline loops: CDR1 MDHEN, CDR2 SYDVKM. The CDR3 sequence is CASRFTGLSGELFF. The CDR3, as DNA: TGTGCCAGCAGGTTTACAGGGTTGAGCGGGGAGCTGTTTTTT.

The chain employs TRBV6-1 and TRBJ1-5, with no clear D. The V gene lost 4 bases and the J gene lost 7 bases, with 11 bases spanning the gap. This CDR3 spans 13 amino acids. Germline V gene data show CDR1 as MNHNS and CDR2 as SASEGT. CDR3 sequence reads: CASSVPILQPQHF. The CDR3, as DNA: TGTGCCAGCAGTGTACCGATTTTACAGCCCCAGCATTTT.

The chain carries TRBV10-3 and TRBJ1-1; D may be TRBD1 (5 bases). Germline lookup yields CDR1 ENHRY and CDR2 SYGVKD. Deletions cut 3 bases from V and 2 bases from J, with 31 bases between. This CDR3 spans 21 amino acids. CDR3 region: CAISDDTLGGKAQRPNTEAFF. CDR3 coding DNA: TGTGCCATCAGTGATGACACTCTTGGGGGGAAGGCCCAACGACCCAACACTGAAGCTTTCTTT.

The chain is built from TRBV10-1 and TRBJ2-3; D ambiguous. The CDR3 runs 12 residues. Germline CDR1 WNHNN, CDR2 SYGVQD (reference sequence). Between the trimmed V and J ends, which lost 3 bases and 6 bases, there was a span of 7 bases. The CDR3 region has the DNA TGCGCCAGCAGTGATAGAATTGATACGCAGTATTTT. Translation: CASSDRIDTQYF.

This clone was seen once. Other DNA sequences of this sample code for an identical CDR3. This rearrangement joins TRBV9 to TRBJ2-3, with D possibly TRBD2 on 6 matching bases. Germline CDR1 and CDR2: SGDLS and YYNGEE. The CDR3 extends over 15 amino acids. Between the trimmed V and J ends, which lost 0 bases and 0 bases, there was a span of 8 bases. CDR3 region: CASSVEGTSTDTQYF. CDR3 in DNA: TGTGCCAGCAGCGTAGAGGGGACTAGCACAGATACGCAGTATTTT.

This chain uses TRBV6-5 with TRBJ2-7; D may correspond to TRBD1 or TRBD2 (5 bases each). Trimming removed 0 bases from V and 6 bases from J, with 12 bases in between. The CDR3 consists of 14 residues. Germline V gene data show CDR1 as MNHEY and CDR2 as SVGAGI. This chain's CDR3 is CASSYSYEGPEQYF. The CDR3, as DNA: TGTGCCAGCAGTTACTCGTACGAGGGGCCCGAGCAGTACTTC.

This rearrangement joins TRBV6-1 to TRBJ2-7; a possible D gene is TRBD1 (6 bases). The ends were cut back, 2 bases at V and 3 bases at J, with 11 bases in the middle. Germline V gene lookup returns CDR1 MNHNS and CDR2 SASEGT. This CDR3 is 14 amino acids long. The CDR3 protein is CASSEWVGGYEQYF. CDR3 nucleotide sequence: TGTGCCAGCAGTGAATGGGTAGGGGGCTACGAGCAGTACTTC.

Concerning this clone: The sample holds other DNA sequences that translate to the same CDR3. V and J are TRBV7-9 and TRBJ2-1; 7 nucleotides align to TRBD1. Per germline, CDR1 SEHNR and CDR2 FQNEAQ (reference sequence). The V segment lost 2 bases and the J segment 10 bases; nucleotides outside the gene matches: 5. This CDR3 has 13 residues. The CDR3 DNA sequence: TGTGCCAGCAGCTTACCCGGGACAGACGAGCAGTTCTTC. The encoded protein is CASSLPGTDEQFF.

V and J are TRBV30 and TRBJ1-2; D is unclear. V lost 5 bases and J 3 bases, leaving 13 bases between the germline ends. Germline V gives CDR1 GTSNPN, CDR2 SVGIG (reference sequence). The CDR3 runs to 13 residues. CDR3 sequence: CAWGINKDYGYTF. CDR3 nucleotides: TGTGCCTGGGGGATTAATAAAGACTATGGCTACACCTTC.

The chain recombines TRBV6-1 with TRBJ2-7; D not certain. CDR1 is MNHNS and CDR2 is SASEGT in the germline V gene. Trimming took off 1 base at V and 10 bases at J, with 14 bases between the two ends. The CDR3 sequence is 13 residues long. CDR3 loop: CASSEGGSTTQYF. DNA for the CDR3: TGTGCCAGCAGTGAAGGAGGCAGTACGACACAGTACTTC.

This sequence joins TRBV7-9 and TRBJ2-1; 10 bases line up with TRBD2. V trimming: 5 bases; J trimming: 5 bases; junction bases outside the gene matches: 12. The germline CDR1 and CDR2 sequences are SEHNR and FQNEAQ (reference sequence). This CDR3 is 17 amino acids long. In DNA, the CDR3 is TGTGCCAGCAGCCCCCGAGAAGCGGGAGGGCCCCACAATGAGCAGTTCTTC. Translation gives CASSPREAGGPHNEQFF.

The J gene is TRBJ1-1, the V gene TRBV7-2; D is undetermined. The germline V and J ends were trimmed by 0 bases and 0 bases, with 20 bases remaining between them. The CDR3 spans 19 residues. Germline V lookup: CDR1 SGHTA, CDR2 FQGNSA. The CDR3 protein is CASSLAIRAQSTVNTEAFF. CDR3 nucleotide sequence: TGTGCCAGCAGCTTAGCGATTAGGGCGCAGAGTACGGTGAACACTGAAGCTTTCTTT.

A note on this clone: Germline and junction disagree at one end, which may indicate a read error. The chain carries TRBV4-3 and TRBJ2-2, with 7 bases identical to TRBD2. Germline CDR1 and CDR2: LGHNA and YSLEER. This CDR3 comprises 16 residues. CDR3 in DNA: TGCACCAGCAGCCAAGATACAGCGGGAAGCACCGGGGAGCTGTTTTTT. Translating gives CTSSQDTAGSTGELFF.